The T cell receptor (beta chain) under discussion was sequenced for a study of T cell repertoires in cytomegalovirus infection. Study as a whole: Recently identified HLA-C-restricted CMV epitopes and well-studied HLA-B-restricted CMV epitopes were used by the study. The public TCR beta signatures pointed to both CMV infection and matching HLA type. General observations from the study: HLA-C-restricted CMV clonotypes gave the most frequent clonotype in two of eight donors. Cumulated frequencies of public TCR beta families served to identify carriers of CMV plus the relevant HLA.

The CDR3 spans 16 amino acids, including both terminal residues. Germline V CDR1 and CDR2: SGHNT, YYREEE (reference sequence). Via MiXCR, TCRdb re-called the reads, giving one row per CDR3 protein. There are 700,000 to 950,000 distinct CDR3 sequences in the sample; less than 35% occur only once, and under 15% lies in the top ten. Concerning this clonotype itself: The antigen is unknown. No DNA is shown, since the ends of the CDR3 on it are uncertain; the CDR3 is the one TCRdb lists.

The sample consisted of cultured CD8+ T cells from PBMCs, taken from culture after CMV antigen stimulation. This receptor was identified in a human donor in good health (CMV status not recorded). Some clones in this sample may be carry-over from other donors' samples. The rearrangement uses TRBV5-4 and TRBJ1-1; the tabulated D call, TRBD1, remains unverified against the DNA. Here the CDR3 reads CASSWTFGARDTEAFF.